This TCR beta chain was found in a study of CD4 T cells in relation to SARS-CoV-2 and coronaviruses. The overall study: After about nine days of antigen culture, PBMC TCR beta CDR3s were sequenced.

Libraries were prepared by immunoSEQ multiplex PCR; TCRdb keeps only in-frame clonotypes and omits some of them. The data hold 38,000 or so clones, with around 83% observed a single time. Points from the study as a whole: Approximately 65% of donors had memory CD4+ clonotypes crossrecognizing SARS-CoV-2 and common cold coronavirus spike.

Cryopreserved PBMCs were CD4-enriched, then split into naive and memory cells. For this clone: The antigen is not known.

Trimming removed 3 bases at V and 3 bases at J, with 9 bases between. CDR1 is SGHTS and CDR2 is YDEGEE in the germline V gene. CDR3 length: 13 amino acids. The TCR was taken from an adult with COVID-19. The chain couples TRBV5-8 to TRBJ1-1; D remains ambiguous. The material sequenced was naive CD4+ T cells from PBMCs, cultured in vitro. Described subset: naive CD4+ T cells isolated by negative enrichment. CDR3 nucleotides: TGTGCCAGCAGCTGGTCGGTTTACACTGAAGCTTTCTTT. Its protein is CASSWSVYTEAFF.